Below, 14 T cell receptor beta chains from the same sample are listed, as sequenced in a study of T cells in Graves' hyperthyroidism and ophthalmopathy. Researchers amplified the TCR beta CDR3 regions from RNA transcripts. TCR CDR3 regions were first amplified by RT-PCR with HTBI primers. MiXCR, applied by TCRdb to the multiplex PCR reads, yields one record per CDR3 protein. The table lists 690,000 or so distinct CDR3 sequences, 18% of them singletons. The sample was blood. These receptors were obtained from a woman in her forties or fifties with Graves' hyperthyroidism that later progressed to Graves' ophthalmopathy.

This clonotype was seen many times. V is TRBV11-2 and J is TRBJ1-1; D might be TRBD1 (5 bases). The CDR3 loop spans 16 amino acids. The V end was cut by 3 bases, the J end by 0 bases, with 14 bases between. From germline, CDR1 is SGHAT and CDR2 FQNNGV. DNA for the CDR3: TGTGCCAGCAGCTTTCTCGAGGACATAATGAACACTGAAGCTTTCTTT. This codes for CASSFLEDIMNTEAFF.

This clonotype has just a few counts. The rearrangement uses TRBV10-3 and TRBJ2-7; possibly TRBD2 for D (7 bases). Germline CDR1 ENHRY, CDR2 SYGVKD. V lost 3 bases, J lost 3 bases, and 21 bases lay in between. The CDR3 loop spans 17 amino acids. The CDR3: CAISEGGRAAGNYEQYF. The CDR3 DNA sequence: TGTGCCATCAGTGAAGGGGGTCGGGCAGCGGGAAACTACGAGCAGTACTTC.

This clonotype has a count of ten or more. The chain recombines TRBV5-1 with TRBJ1-1; D unresolved. Germline V gene data show CDR1 as SGHRS and CDR2 as YFSETQ. This CDR3 has 14 amino acids. V lost 6 bases and J 1 base, leaving 13 bases between the germline ends. The CDR3 nucleotides are TGCGCCAGCATATCGGATGGGCAGAACACTGAAGCTTTCTTT. It encodes CASISDGQNTEAFF.

The sample holds a few counts of this clonotype. The chain uses TRBV27 and TRBJ1-2; possible D gene TRBD1, 6 bases. The CDR3 extends over 15 amino acids. V lost 6 bases, J lost 4 bases, and 18 bases lay in between. CDR1 MNHEY and CDR2 SMNVEV come from the germline V gene (reference sequence). Written as DNA, the CDR3 is TGTGCCAGCAGCACGGACAGCCCCTCGATCTATGGCTACACCTTC. It is translated as CASSTDSPSIYGYTF.

This clonotype was picked up a small number of times. The gene calls are TRBV30 and TRBJ2-1, with unresolved D. Trimming took 2 bases from V and 5 from J, leaving 7 bases between them. CDR1 and CDR2 from the germline V gene are GTSNPN and SVGIG (reference sequence). The CDR3 is 12 amino acids. As DNA, the CDR3 is TGTGCCTGGAGTACGACGGACAATGAGCAGTTCTTC. This translates into CAWSTTDNEQFF.

This clonotype turned up a few times. V is TRBV5-1 and J is TRBJ2-1; tentatively, D is TRBD2 (5 bases). Germline V CDR1 and CDR2: SGHRS, YFSETQ. Trimming removed 3 bases at V and 9 bases at J, with 16 bases between. CDR3 length equals 14 residues. DNA for the CDR3: TGCGCCAGCAGCTCCCGGGGTACTTCGTTTGAGCAGTTCTTC. Residues: CASSSRGTSFEQFF.

This clonotype turned up a few times. V is TRBV7-6 and J is TRBJ1-5; D unclear. CDR1 is SGHVS, CDR2 FNYEAQ, per germline. The V gene lost 5 bases and the J gene lost 6 bases, with 11 bases spanning the gap. The CDR3 extends over 13 amino acids. The CDR3 sequence is CASSPADGQPQHF. CDR3 DNA sequence: TGTGCCAGCAGCCCCGCCGACGGTCAGCCCCAGCATTTT.

This clonotype has ten or more counts. This sequence joins TRBV5-1 and TRBJ2-7; D gene uncertain. V lost 7 bases and J 2 bases, leaving 13 bases between the germline ends. The germline V gene encodes CDR1 SGHRS and CDR2 YFSETQ. The CDR3 consists of 13 residues. The CDR3 here is CASVRVGTYEQYF. The CDR3 DNA reads as TGCGCCAGCGTAAGGGTAGGAACCTACGAGCAGTACTTC.

This clonotype was detected only a few times. The chain has TRBV24-1 and TRBJ2-3; 7 nucleotides match TRBD1. The CDR3 runs to 12 residues. The germline V gene has CDR1 KGHDR and CDR2 SFDVKD. The V segment lost 0 bases and the J segment 10 bases; nucleotides outside the gene matches: 0. CDR3 loop: CATSDLTGAQYF. The CDR3 DNA reads TGTGCCACCAGTGATTTGACAGGGGCGCAGTATTTT.

The chain carries TRBV9 and TRBJ2-1; 10 bases are shared with TRBD1. The J segment lost 10 bases and the V segment lost 7 bases, leaving 14 bases of the junction unmatched. Germline V lookup: CDR1 SGDLS, CDR2 YYNGEE. The CDR3 contains 15 residues. The CDR3 nucleotides are TGTGCCAGCTCCCATCGGACAGGGGGGGTTGGAGAGCAGTTCTTC. The encoded protein is CASSHRTGGVGEQFF.

This clonotype was recorded a few times. The J gene is TRBJ1-6, the V gene TRBV6-1; D possibly corresponds to TRBD1 (5 bases). V was pared by 5 bases and J by 9 bases, with 14 bases between. The CDR3 contains 14 residues. Germline CDR1 reads MNHNS; CDR2 reads SASEGT. The DNA of the CDR3 is TGTGCCAGCAGTCTGGACACGGTCGCTTCACCCCTCCACTTT. Translated, it gives CASSLDTVASPLHF.

The V gene is TRBV15, the J gene TRBJ1-1; D call uncertain. This CDR3 contains 17 residues. CDR1 is LNHNV, CDR2 YYDKDF, per germline (reference sequence). The V end lost 0 bases, the J end lost 4 bases, and 18 bases lay between the germline ends. CDR3 DNA: TGTGCCACCAGCAGAGACCCGATGGACGTCACGGGCACTGAAGCTTTCTTT. This gives the protein CATSRDPMDVTGTEAFF.

This clonotype has only a few counts. V and J are TRBV29-1 and TRBJ1-1, with no clear D. CDR3 length: 14 amino acids. V lost 4 bases and J 0 bases, leaving 12 bases between the germline ends. Germline CDR1 and CDR2: SQVTM and ANQGSEA. As DNA, the CDR3 is TGCAGCGTTGGCGGGGTCGGTATGAACACTGAAGCTTTCTTT. Its translation: CSVGGVGMNTEAFF.

The V gene is TRBV12-3 or TRBV12-4, the J gene TRBJ2-1; D is undetermined. Trimming removed 6 bases at V and 7 bases at J, with 19 bases between. The length of the CDR3 is 15 residues. CDR3 loop: CASSSHNLLGNEQFF. The CDR3 nucleotides read TGTGCCAGCAGCAGCCACAATCTCCTGGGGAATGAGCAGTTCTTC.